Shown below are 28 T cell receptor beta chains from a single sample sequenced in a study of blood T cell repertoires in COVID-19. Assay used: immunoSEQ multiplex PCR; TCRdb lists only in-frame clones, some missing. The sample holds some 90,000 clones; about nine tenths are singletons and the top ten take 8% to 9.5%. The specimen was peripheral blood. The receptors derive from a middle-aged man with acute or convalescent COVID-19.

This rearrangement joins TRBV7-8 to TRBJ1-4; possible D gene TRBD1, 5 bases. Trimming cost V 3 bases and J 7 bases, with 12 bases left between them. In germline, CDR1 is SGHVS, CDR2 FQNEAQ. The CDR3 sequence is 14 residues long. In DNA form, the CDR3 reads TGTGCCAGCAGCTTGGGGAGGGGAGGTGAAAAACTGTTTTTT. Translation gives CASSLGRGGEKLFF.

The V and J genes are TRBV5-5 and TRBJ2-5, with TRBD2 as a possible D gene (6 bases). This CDR3 contains 15 residues. Trimming removed 0 bases from V and 2 bases from J, with 11 bases in between. Germline V gene lookup returns CDR1 SGHKS and CDR2 YYEKEE (reference sequence). CDR3 sequence reads: CASSLVGGLQETQYF. In DNA form, the CDR3 reads TGTGCCAGCAGCTTGGTGGGGGGACTTCAAGAGACCCAGTACTTC.

The V gene is TRBV5-1, the J gene TRBJ2-1, with 9 bases identical to TRBD1. The CDR3 contains 13 residues. V trimming: 5 bases; J trimming: 6 bases; junction bases outside the gene matches: 3. CDR1 SGHRS and CDR2 YFSETQ come from the germline V gene. CDR3 amino acids: CASRATGGNEQFF. The CDR3 bases are TGCGCCAGCAGAGCGACAGGGGGCAATGAGCAGTTCTTC.

The J gene is TRBJ2-1, the V gene TRBV9; TRBD2 agrees at 7 bases. There are 13 residues in the CDR3. V lost 1 base and J lost 8; bases outside the gene matches: 3. The germline V gene encodes CDR1 SGDLS and CDR2 YYNGEE. The CDR3 sequence is CASSVRGVDEQFF. CDR3 DNA sequence: TGTGCCAGCAGCGTACGGGGGGTGGATGAGCAGTTCTTC.

This clone came up a few times. This chain connects TRBV6-4 to TRBJ1-5; no clear D. Deletions cut 2 bases from V and 0 bases from J, with 5 bases between. The germline CDR1 and CDR2 sequences are MRHNA and SNTAGT. The CDR3 contains 14 residues. The CDR3 loop reads CASSDVFSNQPQHF. The CDR3 nucleotides are TGTGCCAGCAGTGACGTCTTTAGCAATCAGCCCCAGCATTTT.

This clone was observed once. The rearrangement joins TRBV30 to TRBJ1-5, with 10 bases fitting TRBD1. V shed 0 bases and J 7 bases; nucleotides not matched to a gene: 9. The CDR3 consists of 16 residues. In germline, CDR1 is GTSNPN, CDR2 SVGIG (reference sequence). The CDR3 DNA follows: TGTGCCTGGAGTGTACTTTCGGACAGGGGGGACCAGCCCCAGCATTTT. This codes for CAWSVLSDRGDQPQHF. The full variable domain, rest sourced from reference TRBV30 and TRBJ1-5, is SQTIHQWPATLVQPVGSPLSLECTVEGTSNPNLYWYRQAAGRGLQLLFYSVGIGQISSEVPQNLSASRPQDRQFILSSKKLLLSDSGFYLCAWSVLSDRGDQPQHFGDGTRLSIL.

V gene TRBV12-2 combines with J gene TRBJ2-3; TRBD1 was called by the table and not checked on the DNA. TRBV12-2 is tagged as a pseudogene. This CDR3 region has 15 residues. The chain's CDR3 is CASRYVVGATDTQYF. In DNA, the CDR3 is TGTGCAAGTCGCTACGTTGTGGGGGCGACAGATACGCAGTATTTT.

Remarks on this clone: In the same sample, other DNA sequences code for this CDR3. The gene calls are TRBV6-1 and TRBJ1-5; tentatively, D is TRBD1 (5 bases). V lost 0 bases, J lost 0 bases, and 6 bases lay in between. Germline V gene lookup returns CDR1 MNHNS and CDR2 SASEGT. This CDR3 is built from 15 residues. The CDR3 region has the DNA TGTGCCAGCAGTGAAGCGCAGGGTAGCAATCAGCCCCAGCATTTT. Translated, it gives CASSEAQGSNQPQHF.

The chain uses TRBV3-1 (or the pseudogene TRBV3-2) and TRBJ1-6; TRBD1 agrees at 9 bases. Germline values: CDR1 LGHDT, CDR2 YNNKEL (reference sequence). J was trimmed by 3 bases and V by 3 bases; bases with no gene match: 3. The CDR3 is made up of 16 amino acids. The CDR3 DNA is TGTGCCAGCAGCCAGGACAGGGGCAACTATAATTCACCCCTCCACTTT. Protein sequence: CASSQDRGNYNSPLHF.

This chain connects TRBV5-4 to TRBJ2-7; D unresolved. Per germline, CDR1 SGHNT and CDR2 YYREEE (reference sequence). The V and J ends lost 4 bases and 3 bases respectively, with 11 bases between them. The CDR3 is 13 amino acids. The CDR3 sequence is CASSRDGVYEQYF. Written as DNA, the CDR3 is TGTGCCAGCAGCCGAGACGGAGTCTACGAGCAGTACTTC.

By share, this clone ranks as medium-sized. The chain combines TRBV5-5 with TRBJ2-7, with 9 bases identical to TRBD1. Germline-derived CDR1 and CDR2 are SGHKS and YYEKEE (reference sequence). J lost 4 bases, V lost 2 bases, and 10 bases had no gene match. The CDR3 consists of 16 residues. The CDR3 loop reads CASSLYAGQGSYEQYF. The CDR3 coding sequence is TGTGCCAGCAGCTTATATGCGGGACAGGGATCGTACGAGCAGTACTTC.

The rearrangement links TRBV7-3 to TRBJ1-6, with D possibly matching TRBD1 (5 bases). Trimming removed 1 base from V and 7 bases from J, with 5 bases in between. The germline gives CDR1 SGHTA, CDR2 FQGTGA. The CDR3 spans 13 residues. CDR3 bases: TGTGCCAGCAGCTTAAACAGGAATTCACCCCTCCACTTT. Its translation: CASSLNRNSPLHF.

The chain has TRBV5-1 and TRBJ2-5, with 9 bases identical to TRBD1. V was pared by 4 bases and J by 5 bases, with 6 bases of the junction left unmatched. This CDR3 is 14 amino acids long. Germline V gene sequence: CDR1 SGHRS, CDR2 YFSETQ. The CDR3 DNA sequence: TGCGCCAGCAGCCTGGAGACAGGGGGGGAGACCCAGTACTTC. It encodes CASSLETGGETQYF.

This rearrangement joins TRBV5-1 to TRBJ1-1; a weak D match, TRBD1 (6 bases). This CDR3 region has 14 residues. CDR1 and CDR2 from the germline V gene are SGHRS and YFSETQ. V lost 0 bases and J 4 bases, leaving 10 bases between the germline ends. The CDR3, as DNA: TGCGCCAGCAGCTTGGAGGGGGTATCCACTGAAGCTTTCTTT. It specifies CASSLEGVSTEAFF.

In the case of this clone: Its ends do not fully match the called genes, so a read error is possible. The V and J genes are TRBV7-8 and TRBJ2-1, with D perhaps matching TRBD2 (6 bases). The length of the CDR3 is 13 residues. The germline V gene has CDR1 SGHVS and CDR2 FQNEAQ. CDR3 sequence reads: CASTPTVTSNRVF. The CDR3 DNA sequence: TGTGCCAGCACCCCGACCGTAACTAGCAATCGTGTCTTC.

The chain carries TRBV30 and TRBJ1-2; D might be TRBD1 (6 bases). The CDR3 covers 13 residues. Germline V CDR1 and CDR2: GTSNPN, SVGIG (reference sequence). V lost 6 bases and J 8 bases, leaving 19 bases between the germline ends. The CDR3: CACPSTGSWGYTF. CDR3 nucleotide sequence: TGTGCCTGCCCTTCTACAGGGTCGTGGGGCTACACCTTC.

V and J are TRBV4-1 and TRBJ2-7, with a weak D call TRBD2 (6 bases). The germline gives CDR1 MGHRA, CDR2 YSYEKL. Deletions cut 1 base from V and 5 bases from J, with 12 bases between. The CDR3 extends over 14 amino acids. This chain's CDR3 is CASSQGRGNNEQYF. CDR3 bases: TGCGCCAGCAGCCAAGGGAGGGGTAACAACGAGCAGTACTTC.

The rearrangement uses TRBV11-2 and TRBJ2-5; TRBD1 aligns across 8 bases. The germline V gene encodes CDR1 SGHAT and CDR2 FQNNGV. V shed 6 bases, J shed 11 bases, and the junction held 14 bases outside the gene matches. The CDR3 loop spans 14 amino acids. The CDR3 DNA follows: TGTGCCAGCAGTCCCCCGGGACAGGCGCCTCAACAGTACTTC. Protein sequence: CASSPPGQAPQQYF.

The chain employs TRBV20-1 and TRBJ1-6; 9 nucleotides align to TRBD1. With 3 bases clipped from V and 10 bases from J, the junction kept 7 bases outside the gene matches. Germline CDR1 and CDR2: DFQATT and SNEGSKA (reference sequence). The CDR3 loop spans 14 amino acids. In nucleotides, the CDR3 is TGCAGTGCTAGTGAACAGGGGGCGGGATCACCCCTCCACTTT. Protein product: CSASEQGAGSPLHF.

The CDR3 DNA sequence: TGTGCCAGCAGTGGAAGGGCACAGGGGAGCTCGCCGCTCCACTTT. The encoded protein is CASSGRAQGSSPLHF. The V gene is TRBV2, the J gene TRBJ1-6; TRBD1 matches at 7 bases. The germline CDR1 and CDR2 sequences are SNHLY and FYNNEI. V shed 4 bases and J 16 bases; nucleotides not matched to a gene: 16. The CDR3 length is 15 residues. Combining the CDR3 with reference TRBV2 and TRBJ1-6 gives the whole variable domain EPEVTQTPSHQVTQMGQEVILRCVPISNHLYFYWYRQILGQKVEFLVSFYNNEISEKSEIFDDQFSVERPDGSNFTLKIRSTKLEDSAMYFCASSGRAQGSSPLHFGNGTRLTVT.

V gene TRBV23-1 combines with J gene TRBJ1-4; 7 bases fit TRBD1. TRBV23-1 is annotated as an ORF whose role is uncertain. This CDR3 has 21 residues. The trim removed 5 bases at V and 4 bases at J, leaving 25 bases unmatched. The CDR3 region is CASSTLSQISGQRNINEKLFF. CDR3 bases: TGCGCCAGCAGTACCCTTTCCCAAATCTCGGGACAGCGTAACATTAATGAAAAACTGTTTTTT.

This clone occurred once. The chain joins TRBV28 to TRBJ1-5; D is unresolved. CDR1 and CDR2 (germline): MDHEN, SYDVKM. The length of the CDR3 is 12 residues. Trimming stripped 2 bases from V and 6 bases from J, with 5 bases between. The CDR3 DNA sequence: TGTGCCAGCAGTTTAGAGTTTCAGCCCCAGCATTTT. It is translated as CASSLEFQPQHF.

V usage is TRBV5-1 and J usage is TRBJ2-5; 10 nucleotides align to TRBD2. This CDR3 contains 15 residues. Germline CDR1 reads SGHRS; CDR2 reads YFSETQ. V shed 4 bases and J 2 bases; nucleotides not matched to a gene: 5. CDR3 sequence (DNA): TGCGCCAGCAGCGTACTAGCGGGGCCTCAAGAGACCCAGTACTTC. It specifies CASSVLAGPQETQYF.

V gene TRBV6-5 combines with J gene TRBJ1-4; weak D call: TRBD1 (5 bases). In germline, CDR1 is MNHEY, CDR2 SVGAGI. The CDR3 has 14 residues. Between the trimmed V and J ends, which lost 8 bases and 0 bases, there was a span of 10 bases. This chain's CDR3 is CASQARATNEKLFF. CDR3 coding DNA: TGTGCCAGCCAAGCCAGGGCAACTAATGAAAAACTGTTTTTT.

This chain uses TRBV28 with TRBJ1-2; no reliable D call. In germline, CDR1 is MDHEN, CDR2 SYDVKM. The CDR3 is 14 amino acids. Between the trimmed V and J ends, which lost 6 bases and 4 bases, there was a span of 15 bases. CDR3 nucleotide sequence: TGTGCCAGCAGAGGCAGCGGTGTTAGCTATGGCTACACCTTC. Protein sequence: CASRGSGVSYGYTF.

The genes are TRBV7-3 and TRBJ2-7, with a tentative D call TRBD1 (5 bases). V was clipped by 2 bases and J by 6 bases, with 14 bases between them. This CDR3 is built from 14 residues. Per germline, CDR1 SGHTA and CDR2 FQGTGA. CDR3 coding DNA: TGTGCCAGCAGCTTACAGGGTTCCTCCGTCGAGCAGTACTTC. Translated, it gives CASSLQGSSVEQYF.

The rearrangement joins TRBV10-1 to TRBJ2-3; TRBD2 is a possible D gene (5 bases). Germline V gene data show CDR1 as WNHNN and CDR2 as SYGVQD (reference sequence). Between the trimmed V and J ends, which lost 0 bases and 4 bases, there was a span of 14 bases. There are 16 residues in the CDR3. The CDR3 spells CASSESGLEAPDTQYF. The CDR3 DNA reads TGCGCCAGCAGTGAGTCGGGATTGGAGGCTCCAGATACGCAGTATTTT.

V is TRBV6-5 and J is TRBJ1-4; tentative D call: TRBD1 (6 bases). Deletions cut 6 bases from V and 7 bases from J, with 15 bases between. CDR1 and CDR2 (germline): MNHEY, SVGAGI. CDR3 length: 14 amino acids. The CDR3 loop is CASSSPIRGEKLFF. Written as DNA, the CDR3 is TGTGCCAGCAGCTCCCCGATCAGGGGTGAAAAACTGTTTTTT.